This entry lists 27 T cell receptor beta chains sequenced from one sample in a study of STAT3 mutations in large granular lymphocyte leukemia. Study-wide results and limits: In T-cell large granular lymphocyte leukemia, about half of patients showed multiple immunodominant subclonotypes.

Their antigens are not known. This table comes from immunoSEQ multiplex PCR, and its TCRdb copy is limited to in-frame clones, with some not included. The sample includes under 10,000 clones, 88% of them seen just once. Sequenced material: peripheral blood mononuclear cells. These TCRs come from an elderly man with T-cell large granular lymphocyte leukemia. Some clones in this sample may be carry-over from other donors' samples.

This clone has just one count. This sequence joins TRBV7-8 and TRBJ1-5, with D uncertain. Germline V lookup: CDR1 SGHVS, CDR2 FQNEAQ. V lost 7 bases and J 2 bases, leaving 9 bases between the germline ends. The CDR3 totals 13 residues. The CDR3 region is CASTYGGNQPQHF. CDR3 in DNA: TGTGCCAGCACCTACGGCGGCAATCAGCCCCAGCATTTT.

The V and J genes are TRBV5-1 and TRBJ1-2; D is undetermined. CDR1 is SGHRS and CDR2 is YFSETQ in the germline V gene. The CDR3 is made up of 13 amino acids. V lost 0 bases and J lost 8, with 11 bases in between. The CDR3 loop reads CASSLDLGRGYTF. As DNA, the CDR3 is TGCGCCAGCAGCTTGGATCTCGGAAGAGGCTACACCTTC.

V and J are TRBV19 and TRBJ2-3, with 12 nucleotides matching TRBD1. V lost 5 bases, J lost 4 bases, and 4 bases stayed unmatched. Germline loops: CDR1 LNHDA, CDR2 SQIVND (reference sequence). CDR3 size: 15 residues. As DNA, the CDR3 is TGTGCCAGTAGTTCGGGACAGGGGGCGGCAGATACGCAGTATTTT. Translated: CASSSGQGAADTQYF.

This clone was picked up a small number of times. The rearrangement uses TRBV5-1 and TRBJ1-2, with D uncertain. Deletions cut 5 bases from V and 2 bases from J, with 7 bases between. From germline, CDR1 is SGHRS and CDR2 YFSETQ. The CDR3 loop spans 12 amino acids. As DNA, the CDR3 is TGCGCCAGCAGAACAGAAAACTATGGCTACACCTTC. Translated, it gives CASRTENYGYTF.

The chain has TRBV7-9 and TRBJ2-7; 9 positions match TRBD1. Germline-derived CDR1 and CDR2 are SEHNR and FQNEAQ (reference sequence). V lost 5 bases to trimming and J lost 2 bases; unmatched junction nucleotides: 7. This CDR3 is built from 15 residues. The CDR3 nucleotides are TGTGCCAGCAGCCCTGGACAGGGGTTTACCTACGAGCAGTACTTC. It codes for CASSPGQGFTYEQYF.

V usage is TRBV6-5 and J usage is TRBJ2-1; D could derive from TRBD1 or TRBD2 (5 bases each). The CDR3 extends over 15 amino acids. Trimming left V 0 bases short and J 7 bases short, with 13 bases between. Germline loops: CDR1 MNHEY, CDR2 SVGAGI. The CDR3 loop is CASSYSNDYRNEQFF. In DNA, the CDR3 is TGTGCCAGCAGTTACTCGAATGACTACAGGAATGAGCAGTTCTTC.

The rearrangement uses TRBV6-6 and TRBJ2-2; D not certain. CDR1 is MNHNY and CDR2 is SVGAGI in the germline V gene (reference sequence). The CDR3 covers 14 residues. Trimming removed 0 bases from V and 3 bases from J, with 5 bases in between. The CDR3: CASSYSTYTGELFF. As DNA, the CDR3 is TGTGCCAGCAGTTACTCGACTTACACCGGGGAGCTGTTTTTT.

The J gene is TRBJ1-5, the V gene TRBV5-6; D gene unclear. Looked up from germline, CDR1 is SGHDT and CDR2 is YYEEEE. Deletions cut 2 bases from V and 1 base from J, with 7 bases between. This CDR3 comprises 14 residues. The CDR3 DNA reads as TGTGCCAGCAGCTTCTCCGGCAGCAATCAGCCCCAGCATTTT. Its translation: CASSFSGSNQPQHF.

A few counts support this clone. The chain has TRBV5-1 and TRBJ2-2, with D tentatively TRBD1 (7 bases). The CDR3 extends over 14 amino acids. The V end was cut by 1 base, the J end by 5 bases, with 9 bases between. Germline CDR1 is SGHRS and CDR2 is YFSETQ. DNA of the CDR3: TGCGCCAGCAGCTTGCCAGGGGGGACCGGGGAGCTGTTTTTT. Its protein is CASSLPGGTGELFF.

The chain employs TRBV18 and TRBJ1-1; TRBD1 agrees at 7 bases. Germline V gene data show CDR1 as KGHSH and CDR2 as LQKENI. The CDR3 sequence is 18 residues long. The junction had 15 bases not matched to a gene; V was cut back by 2 bases and J by 3 bases. The CDR3 here is CASSPKTPGQKTYTEAFF. The CDR3, as DNA: TGTGCCAGCTCACCAAAAACGCCGGGACAGAAAACCTACACTGAAGCTTTCTTT.

The chain joins TRBV7-9 to TRBJ2-1, with 8 nucleotides matching TRBD1. The CDR3 contains 14 residues. Trimming removed 2 bases from V and 9 bases from J; junction bases left unmatched: 6. Per the germline V gene, CDR1 is SEHNR and CDR2 is FQNEAQ (reference sequence). The chain's CDR3 is CASSLQGANVEQFF. The CDR3 coding sequence is TGTGCCAGCAGCTTACAGGGGGCGAATGTTGAGCAGTTCTTC.

The V and J genes are TRBV6-6 and TRBJ1-5; no clear D gene. The CDR3 is 16 residues long. V dropped 0 bases and J dropped 0 bases, with 9 bases sitting between them. Germline V gives CDR1 MNHNY, CDR2 SVGAGI (reference sequence). In nucleotides, the CDR3 is TGTGCCAGCAGTTACTCGGCGGGTTCTAGCAATCAGCCCCAGCATTTT. It yields the protein CASSYSAGSSNQPQHF.

The V gene is TRBV7-8, the J gene TRBJ1-1; 7 bases are shared with TRBD1. V shed 5 bases, J shed 1 base, and the junction held 13 bases outside the gene matches. Looked up from germline, CDR1 is SGHVS and CDR2 is FQNEAQ. The CDR3 loop spans 17 amino acids. CDR3 sequence: CASSHSTLTGWNTEAFF. The CDR3 region has the DNA TGTGCCAGCAGCCATTCGACCTTGACAGGGTGGAACACTGAAGCTTTCTTT. The variable domain in full, with the rest retrieved from reference TRBV7-8 and TRBJ1-1, is GAGVSQSPRYKVAKRGQDVALRCDPISGHVSLFWYQQALGQGPEFLTYFQNEAQLDKSGLPSDRFFAERPEGSVSTLKIQRTQQEDSAVYLCASSHSTLTGWNTEAFFGQGTRLTVV.

The V and J genes are TRBV6-5 and TRBJ1-6, with D tentatively TRBD1 (6 bases). This CDR3 has 14 residues. V dropped 6 bases and J dropped 9 bases, with 15 bases sitting between them. The germline gives CDR1 MNHEY, CDR2 SVGAGI. The CDR3 sequence is CASSRQALLSPLHF. The CDR3 DNA is TGTGCCAGCAGCCGACAGGCCTTGCTTTCACCCCTCCACTTT.

The chain employs TRBV9 and TRBJ2-5; 14 positions match TRBD2. V lost 4 bases to trimming and J lost 2 bases; unmatched junction nucleotides: 4. CDR3 length: 16 residues. Germline V gives CDR1 SGDLS, CDR2 YYNGEE. Written as DNA, the CDR3 is TGTGCCAGCAGCCCTGGGACTAGCGGGGGACAAGAGACCCAGTACTTC. It encodes CASSPGTSGGQETQYF.

This clone was seen once. The rearrangement joins TRBV10-3 to TRBJ2-3, with D possibly TRBD2 on 6 matching bases. The CDR3 runs 14 residues. CDR1 and CDR2 from the germline V gene are ENHRY and SYGVKD. The V end was cut by 6 bases, the J end by 2 bases, with 12 bases between. The CDR3 is CAISPGLHTDTQYF. In DNA form, the CDR3 reads TGTGCCATCAGCCCGGGACTTCACACAGATACGCAGTATTTT.

The genes are TRBV6-1 and TRBJ1-2; D call uncertain. V dropped 3 bases and J dropped 4 bases, with 12 bases sitting between them. The CDR3 covers 14 residues. Germline loops: CDR1 MNHNS, CDR2 SASEGT. CDR3 amino acids: CASSERENGYGYTF. CDR3 sequence (DNA): TGTGCCAGCAGTGAGCGGGAAAACGGCTATGGCTACACCTTC.

The chain links TRBV6-5 to TRBJ2-5, with 9 bases that match TRBD2. V trimming: 2 bases; J trimming: 4 bases; junction bases outside the gene matches: 2. Germline-derived CDR1 and CDR2 are MNHEY and SVGAGI. The CDR3 runs to 14 residues. The CDR3: CASSYSGGTETQYF. CDR3 DNA sequence: TGTGCCAGCAGTTACAGCGGGGGGACAGAGACCCAGTACTTC.

J is TRBJ2-3 and V is TRBV10-3; D remains unclear. The ends were cut back, 2 bases at V and 2 bases at J, with 2 bases in the middle. Germline CDR1 ENHRY, CDR2 SYGVKD. The CDR3 sequence is 12 residues long. The CDR3: CAISEDTDTQYF. The DNA of the CDR3 is TGTGCCATCAGTGAGGACACAGATACGCAGTATTTT.

The chain is built from TRBV27 and TRBJ2-3; D remains unclear. The ends were cut back, 2 bases at V and 1 base at J, with 4 bases in the middle. This CDR3 has 13 residues. The germline CDR1 and CDR2 sequences are MNHEY and SMNVEV (reference sequence). The CDR3, as DNA: TGTGCCAGCAGTTTAATGGGCACAGATACGCAGTATTTT. Protein product: CASSLMGTDTQYF.

The gene calls are TRBV6-5 and TRBJ1-1; D unclear. V was clipped by 0 bases and J by 0 bases, with 8 bases between them. CDR3 length equals 15 residues. CDR1 and CDR2 from the germline V gene are MNHEY and SVGAGI. The CDR3 DNA reads as TGTGCCAGCAGTTACTCAACAACGATGAACACTGAAGCTTTCTTT. This gives the protein CASSYSTTMNTEAFF.

This chain connects TRBV6-5 to TRBJ2-3; D is undetermined. The V end was cut by 0 bases, the J end by 4 bases, with 14 bases between. CDR3 length: 16 residues. Per germline, CDR1 MNHEY and CDR2 SVGAGI. The CDR3 region is CASSYSGYPGADTQYF. The CDR3 region has the DNA TGTGCCAGCAGTTACTCGGGGTACCCTGGGGCAGATACGCAGTATTTT.

The CDR3 loop is CSGLAGDIQYF. CDR3 nucleotide sequence: TGCAGTGGGCTAGCGGGTGACATTCAGTACTTC. The rearrangement joins TRBV20-1 to TRBJ2-4; TRBD2 matches 8 bases. The germline V gene has CDR1 DFQATT and CDR2 SNEGSKA (reference sequence). This CDR3 is 11 amino acids long. V dropped 7 bases and J dropped 8; count of bases not matched to a gene: 4.

The chain couples TRBV30 to TRBJ1-3; the match to TRBD1 covers 10 bases. The CDR3 is 15 amino acids. Germline V lookup: CDR1 GTSNPN, CDR2 SVGIG (reference sequence). J was trimmed by 3 bases and V by 2 bases; bases with no gene match: 4. The CDR3 sequence: CAWSSDRGIGNTIYF. CDR3 bases: TGTGCCTGGAGTTCGGACAGGGGGATTGGAAACACCATATATTTT.

This clone has just one count. The chain has TRBV11-2 and TRBJ1-6; 7 nucleotides agree with TRBD1. In germline, CDR1 is SGHAT, CDR2 FQNNGV. The CDR3 is made up of 15 amino acids. With V trimmed by 5 bases and J by 6 bases, 7 bases remained unmatched. CDR3 sequence: CASSLRGPVNSPLHF. For the CDR3, the DNA is TGTGCCAGCAGCCTTAGGGGGCCCGTTAATTCACCCCTCCACTTT.

The chain joins TRBV19 to TRBJ2-5, with 7 bases lining up with TRBD1. The germline CDR1 and CDR2 sequences are LNHDA and SQIVND (reference sequence). J was trimmed by 2 bases and V by 8 bases; bases with no gene match: 2. This CDR3 has 12 amino acids. This chain's CDR3 is CASGDRQETQYF. DNA of the CDR3: TGTGCCAGTGGGGACAGACAAGAGACCCAGTACTTC.

The chain employs TRBV5-4 and TRBJ2-5; D is perhaps TRBD2 (6 bases). CDR1 is SGHNT and CDR2 is YYREEE in the germline V gene (reference sequence). This CDR3 has 14 residues. V lost 5 bases to trimming and J lost 5 bases, with 16 bases between them. The CDR3, as DNA: TGTGCCAGCAGACTAGCAGGACCTTACGAGACCCAGTACTTC. Its protein is CASRLAGPYETQYF.